This section outlines one TCR beta chain sequence together with its context. The sample belongs to a study of blood T cell repertoires in COVID-19. Study summary: T cells, B-cell-depleted T cells, or PBMCs supplied cDNA or gDNA.

This CDR3 has 13 residues. The germline gives CDR1 SGHRS, CDR2 YFSETQ. Between the trimmed V and J ends, which lost 2 bases and 0 bases, there was a span of 6 bases. As originally analysed: Cell counts per sample came from amplifying reference gene primers. Some clones are missing from TCRdb's copy, which holds only in-frame ones; the method was immunoSEQ multiplex PCR. The DNA was the basis for D and trimming; V, J and clone size are from that table. Of about 170,000 clones listed, approximately 86% are singletons. The V call is TRBV5-1, the J call TRBJ2-7, with a weak D call TRBD1 (5 bases). Sequencing was performed on peripheral blood. The clonotype originates from a woman aged 50 to 65 with acute or convalescent COVID-19. CDR3 sequence: CASSFTGSYEQYF. In DNA, the CDR3 is TGCGCCAGCAGCTTTACAGGCTCCTACGAGCAGTACTTC.